The sequence of this T cell receptor beta chain was determined in a study of shared clonotypes between healthy human individuals. Study-level information: CD4 naive and memory got three plates each, CD8 naive two, CD8 memory one.

Here immunoSEQ multiplex PCR was the method, and the copy in TCRdb shows in-frame clones only, minus some. The profile shows some 2,100,000 clones, 85% to 95% of them singletons. Notes on the study in general: When compared with the clonotypes that were shared by all four sorted-subset donors, the non-shared clonotypes turned out to have lower generation probabilities.

Terminally differentiated effector memory CD45RA+ cells were excluded by CCR7 positive selection of CD45RO-negative cells. Among the donors, all were Caucasian adults who lived in Nashville, Tennessee. CDR3 length: 14 amino acids. The germline V gene encodes CDR1 LGHNA and CDR2 YSLEER. V shed 1 base and J shed 7 bases, with 13 bases lying between them. To note about this clone: The antigen is unknown.

This chain joins TRBV4-3 and TRBJ1-1, with D unresolved. Sequencing used naive CD8+ T cells from PBMCs. The clonotype originates from a young man in good health. Some clones in this sample may be carry-over from other donors' samples. In DNA form, the CDR3 reads TGCGCCAGCAGCCAAGTCGCCGGTGGGAGTGAAGCTTTCTTT. This codes for CASSQVAGGSEAFF.